This TCR beta chain was identified in a study of early T cells in non-severe SARS-CoV-2 infection. In the study overall: RNA in bulk from unsorted whole blood was sequenced, and chains were unpaired. Study-wide findings and caveats: CD4 and private specificities were missed by VDJdb matching, which favored anti-spike CD8 responses.

Germline-derived CDR1 and CDR2 are LGHNA and YSLEER. This CDR3 is 13 amino acids long. V lost 0 bases, J lost 9 bases, and 9 bases lay in between. This clonotype was seen more than once but under ten times. Its target is not known. Researchers attached unique molecular identifiers to individual cDNA molecules. TCRdb fed the 5' RACE reads into MiXCR, producing one record per CDR3 protein. The repertoire holds about 88,000 distinct CDR3 sequences, with under 15% as singletons. The chain joins TRBV4-3 to TRBJ2-1, with D tentatively TRBD1 (6 bases). The sequenced sample was whole blood. This receptor was taken from an adult who was a healthcare worker with PCR-confirmed SARS-CoV-2 infection or an uninfected control (not recorded which). The CDR3 DNA is TGCGCCAGCAGCCAAGACAGGGGAACTGAGCAGTTCTTC. Translated, it gives CASSQDRGTEQFF.